The entry below gives a single T cell receptor (beta chain) sequence along with its context. It may be a read error: a sequence one base away is much more abundant. Without the conserved terminal phenylalanine or tryptophan, this CDR3 likely stems from a read error. The data derive from a study of tumor-infiltrating lymphocytes in primary liver carcinoma. Both RNA and DNA were isolated together from around 18-30 mg of bulk tissue that had not been sorted. Germline V gene data show CDR1 as SQVTM and CDR2 as ANQGSEA. This CDR3 has 10 residues. Trimming took off 6 bases at V and 2 bases at J, with 3 bases between the two ends. TCR beta cDNA was prepared out of roughly 500 ng total RNA by means of a constant-region primer. Three-round nested multiplex PCR performed with slightly modified ARM-PCR produced the TCR beta libraries. For roughly 10 cycles apiece, the opening two PCR rounds ran with TRBV1-TRBV30 forward primers and a C-beta reverse primer. MiXCR, run by TCRdb on the multiplex PCR reads, gives a single entry per CDR3 protein. The profile covers fewer than 150,000 distinct CDR3 sequences, with approximately 70% appearing a single time and approximately 9.7% taken by the ten largest.

The source material was liver tumor tissue from sampling region 1. Documented subset: tumor region T1, superior pole. The origin of this receptor is a woman aged 60-75 years with primary liver carcinoma and hepatitis B virus infection. The V call is TRBV29-1, the J call TRBJ2-3; D is unclear. The CDR3 region is CSVNTDTQYS. Written as DNA, the CDR3 is TGCAGCGTCAACACAGATACGCAGTATTCT.